This T cell receptor beta chain was recorded in a study of CD8 T cells in Susac syndrome. Study-wide results and limits: The TCR sequencing and HLA analysis in the study involved a relatively small number of individuals, as the study acknowledged.

Comment on this clonotype: Its antigen is not identified.

Random hexamers were used to reverse transcribe the RNA input (0.5 to 1 ug). TCR beta CDR3 was amplified by immunoSEQ covering 54 Vbeta and 13 Jbeta. TCRdb analysed the immunoSEQ multiplex PCR reads with MiXCR anew, one entry per CDR3 protein. The table includes some 300,000 distinct CDR3 sequences, 85% detected once. The sequenced target, TCR beta, came from blood CD8+ and CD4+ T cells. FACS enriched CD8+ TEMRA cells, while bulk CD8+ and CD4+ were negatively isolated. This sequence originates from a human donor with multiple sclerosis. Material: CD8+ T cells from PBMCs.

CDR3 DNA sequence: TGTGCCAGCAGCCAAGAAACGGAAGCGGGAGGCGCTTCCTACAATGAGCAGTTCTTC. Translated: CASSQETEAGGASYNEQFF. V usage is TRBV14 and J usage is TRBJ2-1; 9 nucleotides align to TRBD2. The V segment lost 0 bases and the J segment 1 base; nucleotides outside the gene matches: 10. The CDR3 covers 19 residues. Germline V gene sequence: CDR1 SGHDN, CDR2 FVKESK. Together with reference TRBV14 and TRBJ2-1, the CDR3 gives the full variable domain: EAGVTQFPSHSVIEKGQTVTLRCDPISGHDNLYWYRRVMGKEIKFLLHFVKESKQDESGMPNNRFLAERTGGTYSTLKVQPAELEDSGVYFCASSQETEAGGASYNEQFFGPGTRLTVL.